Reported below is one TCR beta chain. The sample belongs to a study of cytomegalovirus exposure and HLA in healthy donors. In the PCR, 60 Vbeta and 13 Jbeta primers were used. Sequencing used immunoSEQ multiplex PCR; TCRdb keeps in-frame clones, though not all of them. The repertoire table contains 100,000 to 150,000 clones. CDR1 and CDR2 (germline): SGHAT, FQNNGV. V was shortened by 5 bases and J by 8 bases, with 18 bases between the two germline ends. CDR3 length: 15 amino acids. This TCR was sampled from a man aged 40-55 years in good health and CMV-seronegative. Sequenced input: PBMCs. This chain links TRBV11-2 with TRBJ1-4; D is perhaps TRBD1 (5 bases). CDR3 loop: CASSQRDYKNEKLFF. The CDR3 nucleotides read TGTGCCAGCAGCCAGAGGGACTATAAAAACGAAAAACTGTTTTTT.